The 13 T cell receptor beta chains presented below share a single source sample, sequenced in a study of patients and donors after allogeneic stem cell transplantation. Via MiXCR, TCRdb re-called the RT-PCR reads, giving one row per CDR3 protein. The table includes about 230,000 distinct CDR3 sequences, 14% detected once. The sample taken for sequencing was blood, either unsorted or a sorted T cell fraction (not recorded which). These receptors originate from a human donor who was either an allogeneic HSCT recipient or a stem cell or donor lymphocyte infusion donor (not recorded which). It is not recorded whose cells these are; they may come from a transplant donor.

The rearrangement links TRBV3-1 to TRBJ2-6, with 7 bases that match TRBD1. This CDR3 has 19 amino acids. V lost 0 bases, J lost 0 bases, and 8 bases stayed unmatched. Looked up from germline, CDR1 is LGHDT and CDR2 is YNNKEL (reference sequence). The CDR3: CASSQEIQGFGSGANVLTF. The CDR3 nucleotides read TGTGCCAGCAGCCAAGAAATACAGGGGTTCGGCTCTGGGGCCAACGTCCTGACTTTC.

The chain links TRBV4-3 to TRBJ1-2; D is unresolved. CDR1 and CDR2 (germline): LGHNA, YSLEER. The ends were cut back, 1 base at V and 3 bases at J, with 9 bases in the middle. The CDR3 has 14 amino acids. CDR3 in amino acids: CASSQGTVYYGYTF. The CDR3 coding sequence is TGCGCCAGCAGCCAAGGGACGGTTTACTATGGCTACACCTTC.

The sample holds many counts of this clonotype. The chain uses TRBV15 and TRBJ1-2; D gene unclear. Germline lookup yields CDR1 LNHNV and CDR2 YYDKDF (reference sequence). The CDR3 runs to 15 residues. V shed 0 bases and J shed 6 bases, with 14 bases lying between them. In DNA, the CDR3 is TGTGCCACCAGCAGAGATCCGCGGGGTGCCCATGGCTACACCTTC. Protein sequence: CATSRDPRGAHGYTF.

J is TRBJ2-7 and V is TRBV30; 9 nucleotides align to TRBD2. J was trimmed by 2 bases and V by 6 bases; bases with no gene match: 8. CDR1 is GTSNPN, CDR2 SVGIG, per germline (reference sequence). The CDR3 covers 14 residues. The CDR3 bases are TGTGCCTGCCAAGTGGGCGGGGGGGCCTACGAGCAGTACTTC. Encoded protein: CACQVGGGAYEQYF.

Of note for this clonotype: A junction boundary mismatches the germline segment, possibly from a read error. The CDR3 DNA follows: TGTGCCAGCAGTGAAGCGAGGACTAGCGCCTATGAGCAGTACTTC. Protein product: CASSEARTSAYEQYF. The chain couples TRBV6-1 to TRBJ2-7; 9 bases map to TRBD2. In germline, CDR1 is MNHNS, CDR2 SASEGT. The CDR3 covers 15 residues.

This clonotype was observed many times. The genes are TRBV5-1 and TRBJ1-5, with D uncertain. CDR1 and CDR2 from the germline V gene are SGHRS and YFSETQ. This CDR3 comprises 15 residues. The ends were cut back, 0 bases at V and 1 base at J, with 8 bases in the middle. CDR3 sequence reads: CASSLGIGSNQPQHF. The CDR3 DNA follows: TGCGCCAGCAGCTTGGGGATTGGAAGCAATCAGCCCCAGCATTTT.

The chain links TRBV4-1 to TRBJ1-3; 11 nucleotides align to TRBD1. Germline V gene data show CDR1 as MGHRA and CDR2 as YSYEKL. J was trimmed by 4 bases and V by 3 bases; bases with no gene match: 2. This CDR3 comprises 15 residues. The CDR3 sequence: CASSQDRGQGNTIYF. DNA of the CDR3: TGCGCCAGCAGCCAGGACAGGGGGCAAGGAAACACCATATATTTT.

V gene TRBV30 combines with J gene TRBJ1-5; D is ambiguous. CDR3 length: 13 amino acids. V lost 2 bases and J 7 bases, leaving 12 bases between the germline ends. Germline CDR1 GTSNPN, CDR2 SVGIG (reference sequence). The CDR3 spells CAWSLEHGQPQHF. CDR3 coding DNA: TGTGCCTGGAGTTTAGAACACGGGCAGCCCCAGCATTTT.

This clonotype was seen at least ten times. The chain employs TRBV7-2 and TRBJ1-2; 8 bases are shared with TRBD1. This CDR3 contains 15 residues. CDR1 is SGHTA, CDR2 FQGNSA, per germline. After removal of 4 bases from V and 0 bases from J, the junction contained 4 bases not matched to a gene. The CDR3 protein is CASSYRQGTNYGYTF. CDR3 nucleotides: TGTGCCAGCAGCTACAGACAGGGGACTAACTATGGCTACACCTTC. Full variable domain (outside the CDR3, taken from reference TRBV7-2 and TRBJ1-2): GAGVSQSPSNKVTEKGKDVELRCDPISGHTALYWYRQSLGQGLEFLIYFQGNSAPDKSGLPSDRFSAERTGGSVSTLTIQRTQQEDSAVYLCASSYRQGTNYGYTFGSGTRLTVV.

This clonotype was found many times. The chain couples TRBV5-1 to TRBJ2-5; no clear D gene. This CDR3 comprises 14 residues. Per the germline V gene, CDR1 is SGHRS and CDR2 is YFSETQ. V was clipped by 0 bases and J by 7 bases, with 13 bases between them. The CDR3 sequence: CASSLAGSSGTQYF. CDR3 bases: TGCGCCAGCAGCTTGGCCGGATCTAGTGGGACCCAGTACTTC.

The gene calls are TRBV6-2 or TRBV6-3 and TRBJ2-7; possibly TRBD1 for D (5 bases). The ends were cut back, 6 bases at V and 7 bases at J, with 16 bases in the middle. CDR1 MNHEY and CDR2 SVGEGT come from the germline V gene. The CDR3 sequence is 13 residues long. In DNA form, the CDR3 reads TGTGCCAGCAGGGACAATACCCTAAGGGAGCAGTACTTC. Translating it yields CASRDNTLREQYF.

This sequence joins TRBV9 and TRBJ2-1, with 13 positions matching TRBD2. The germline V gene has CDR1 SGDLS and CDR2 YYNGEE. The CDR3 contains 14 residues. J gave up 8 bases and V 5 bases, and 4 bases lay outside the gene matches. The CDR3 region is CASSRTSGGDEQFF. CDR3 nucleotide sequence: TGTGCCAGCAGTAGGACTAGCGGGGGCGATGAGCAGTTCTTC.

This clonotype appeared many times. CDR3 protein: CASSSVPHEQFF. As DNA, the CDR3 is TGTGCCAGCAGCTCCGTCCCCCATGAGCAGTTCTTC. The chain joins TRBV7-9 to TRBJ2-1, with unresolved D. The CDR3 runs 12 residues. Trimming left V 4 bases short and J 8 bases short, with 9 bases between. Per germline, CDR1 SEHNR and CDR2 FQNEAQ (reference sequence).